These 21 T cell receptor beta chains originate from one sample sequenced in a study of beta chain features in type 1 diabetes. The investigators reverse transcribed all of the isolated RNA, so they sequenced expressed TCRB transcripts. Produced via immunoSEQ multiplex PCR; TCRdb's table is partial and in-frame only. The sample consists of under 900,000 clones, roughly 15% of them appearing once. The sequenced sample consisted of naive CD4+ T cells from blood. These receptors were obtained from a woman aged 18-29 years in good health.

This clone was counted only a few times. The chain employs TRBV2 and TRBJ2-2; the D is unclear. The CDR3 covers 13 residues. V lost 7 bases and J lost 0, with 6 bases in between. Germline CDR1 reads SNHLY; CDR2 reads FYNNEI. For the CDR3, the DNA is TGTGCCAGCAACTACGCGAACACCGGGGAGCTGTTTTTT. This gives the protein CASNYANTGELFF.

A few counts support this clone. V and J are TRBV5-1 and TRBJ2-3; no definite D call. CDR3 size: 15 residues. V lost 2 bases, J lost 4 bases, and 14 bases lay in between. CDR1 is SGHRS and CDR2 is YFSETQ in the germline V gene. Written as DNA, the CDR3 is TGCGCCAGCAGCTTCCCGAGAAAGAGCGCAGATACGCAGTATTTT. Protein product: CASSFPRKSADTQYF.

This CDR3 is CASSKPGLAVIGTGELFF. The CDR3 DNA is TGTGCCAGCAGTAAACCTGGACTAGCGGTGATAGGGACCGGGGAGCTGTTTTTT. J is TRBJ2-2 and V is TRBV27; TRBD2 aligns across 10 bases. Germline CDR1 and CDR2: MNHEY and SMNVEV (reference sequence). V lost 5 bases and J lost 5; bases outside the gene matches: 14. This CDR3 has 18 residues.

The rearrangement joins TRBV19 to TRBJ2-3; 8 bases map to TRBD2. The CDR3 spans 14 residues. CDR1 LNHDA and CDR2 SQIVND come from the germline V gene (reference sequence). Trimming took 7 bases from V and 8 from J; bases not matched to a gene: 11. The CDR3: CASNPEAGGSTQYF. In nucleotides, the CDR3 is TGTGCCAGTAACCCGGAGGCGGGGGGTAGTACGCAGTATTTT.

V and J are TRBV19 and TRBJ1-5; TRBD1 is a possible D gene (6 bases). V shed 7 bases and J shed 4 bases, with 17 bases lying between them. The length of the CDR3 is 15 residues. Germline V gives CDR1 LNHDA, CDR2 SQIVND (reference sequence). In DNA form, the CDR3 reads TGTGCCAGTACCTTTACAGGGCTTAGGAATCAGCCCCAGCATTTT. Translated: CASTFTGLRNQPQHF.

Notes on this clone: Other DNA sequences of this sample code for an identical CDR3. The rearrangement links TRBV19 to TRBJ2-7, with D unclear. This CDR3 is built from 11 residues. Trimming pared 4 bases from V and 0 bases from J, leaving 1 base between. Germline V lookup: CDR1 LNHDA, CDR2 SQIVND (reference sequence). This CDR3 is CASSSSYEQYF. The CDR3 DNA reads TGTGCCAGTAGTAGCTCCTACGAGCAGTACTTC.

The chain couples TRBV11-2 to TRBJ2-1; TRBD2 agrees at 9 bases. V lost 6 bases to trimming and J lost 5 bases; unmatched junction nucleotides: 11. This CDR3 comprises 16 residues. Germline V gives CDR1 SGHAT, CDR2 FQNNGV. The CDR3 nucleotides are TGTGCCAGCAGAATGCTTAGCGGGAGACCCGACAATGAGCAGTTCTTC. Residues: CASRMLSGRPDNEQFF.

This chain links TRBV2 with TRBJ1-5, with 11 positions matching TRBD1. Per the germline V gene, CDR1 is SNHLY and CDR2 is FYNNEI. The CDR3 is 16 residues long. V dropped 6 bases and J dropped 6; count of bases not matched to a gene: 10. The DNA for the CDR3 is TGTGCCAGCAGCGCCGGGACAGGGGGTGAGGGTCAGCCCCAGCATTTT. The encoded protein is CASSAGTGGEGQPQHF.

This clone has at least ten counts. For the CDR3, the DNA is TGTGCCAGCAGCTCTGGGACAGGGTATGAAAAACTGTTTTTT. It codes for CASSSGTGYEKLFF. The chain combines TRBV7-9 with TRBJ1-4; TRBD1 aligns across 9 bases. The V and J ends lost 4 bases and 6 bases, in that order; junction bases with no gene match: 3. From germline, CDR1 is SEHNR and CDR2 FQNEAQ (reference sequence). This CDR3 comprises 14 residues.

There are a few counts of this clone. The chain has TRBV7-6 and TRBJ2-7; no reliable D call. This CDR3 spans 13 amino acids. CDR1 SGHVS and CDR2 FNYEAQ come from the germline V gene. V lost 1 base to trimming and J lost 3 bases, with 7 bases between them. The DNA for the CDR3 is TGTGCCAGCAGCTTAGACGACGGCTACGAGCAGTACTTC. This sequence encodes CASSLDDGYEQYF.

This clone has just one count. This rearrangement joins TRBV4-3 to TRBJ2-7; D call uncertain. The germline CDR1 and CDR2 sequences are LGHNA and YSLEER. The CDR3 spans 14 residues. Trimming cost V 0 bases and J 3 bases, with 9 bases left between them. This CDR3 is CASSQEGTNYEQYF. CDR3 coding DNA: TGCGCCAGCAGCCAAGAGGGAACTAACTACGAGCAGTACTTC.

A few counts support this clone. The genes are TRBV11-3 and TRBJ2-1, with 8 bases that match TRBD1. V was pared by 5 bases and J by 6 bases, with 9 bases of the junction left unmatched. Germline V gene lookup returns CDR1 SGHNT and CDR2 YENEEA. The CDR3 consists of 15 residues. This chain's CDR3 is CASSVGQGETNEQFF. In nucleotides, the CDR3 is TGTGCCAGCAGCGTTGGACAGGGTGAGACCAATGAGCAGTTCTTC.

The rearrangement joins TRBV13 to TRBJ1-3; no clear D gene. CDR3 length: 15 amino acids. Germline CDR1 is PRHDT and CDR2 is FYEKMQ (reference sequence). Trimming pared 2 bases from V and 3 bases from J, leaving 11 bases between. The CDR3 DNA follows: TGTGCCAGCAGCTTATTAGGGATAGTTGGAAACACCATATATTTT. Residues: CASSLLGIVGNTIYF.

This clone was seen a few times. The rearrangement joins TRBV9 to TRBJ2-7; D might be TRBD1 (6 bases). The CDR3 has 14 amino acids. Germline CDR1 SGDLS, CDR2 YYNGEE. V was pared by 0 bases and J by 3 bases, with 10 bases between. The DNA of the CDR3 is TGTGCCAGCAGCGTAGTCGGGGACAACTACGAGCAGTACTTC. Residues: CASSVVGDNYEQYF.

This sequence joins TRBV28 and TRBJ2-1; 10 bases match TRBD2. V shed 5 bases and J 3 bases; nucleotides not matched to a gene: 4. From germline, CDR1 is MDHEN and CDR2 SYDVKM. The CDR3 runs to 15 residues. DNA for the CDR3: TGTGCCAGCAGTCGAAGCGGGAGGGGCTACAATGAGCAGTTCTTC. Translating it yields CASSRSGRGYNEQFF. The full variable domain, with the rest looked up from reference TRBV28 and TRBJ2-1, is DVKVTQSSRYLVKRTGEKVFLECVQDMDHENMFWYRQDPGLGLRLIYFSYDVKMKEKGDIPEGYSVSREKKERFSLILESASTNQTSMYLCASSRSGRGYNEQFFGPGTRLTVL.

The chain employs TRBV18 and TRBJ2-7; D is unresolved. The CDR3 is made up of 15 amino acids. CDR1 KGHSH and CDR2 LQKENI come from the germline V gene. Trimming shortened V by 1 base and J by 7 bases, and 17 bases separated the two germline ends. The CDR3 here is CASSPLLGRMWEQYF. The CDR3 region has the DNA TGTGCCAGCTCACCACTGCTGGGCCGCATGTGGGAGCAGTACTTC.

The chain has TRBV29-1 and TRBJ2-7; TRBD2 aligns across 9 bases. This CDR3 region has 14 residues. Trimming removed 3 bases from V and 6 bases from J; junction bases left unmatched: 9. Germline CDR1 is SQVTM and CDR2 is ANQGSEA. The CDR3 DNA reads TGCAGCGTTGACAAATCCTTTAGCGGGAGCGAGCAGTACTTC. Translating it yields CSVDKSFSGSEQYF.

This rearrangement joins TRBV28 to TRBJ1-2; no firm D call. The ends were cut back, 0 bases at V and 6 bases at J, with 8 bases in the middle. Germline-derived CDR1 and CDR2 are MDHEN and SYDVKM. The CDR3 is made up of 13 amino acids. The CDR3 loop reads CASSLWPGNGYTF. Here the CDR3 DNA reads TGTGCCAGCAGTTTATGGCCGGGGAATGGCTACACCTTC.

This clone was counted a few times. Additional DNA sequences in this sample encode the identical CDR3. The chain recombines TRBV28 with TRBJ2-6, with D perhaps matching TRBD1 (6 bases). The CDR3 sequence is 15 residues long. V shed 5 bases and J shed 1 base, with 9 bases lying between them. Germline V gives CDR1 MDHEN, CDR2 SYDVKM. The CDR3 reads CASSLQGSGANVLTF. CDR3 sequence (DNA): TGTGCCAGCAGTCTACAGGGTTCTGGGGCCAACGTCCTGACTTTC. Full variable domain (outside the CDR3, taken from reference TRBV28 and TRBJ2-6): DVKVTQSSRYLVKRTGEKVFLECVQDMDHENMFWYRQDPGLGLRLIYFSYDVKMKEKGDIPEGYSVSREKKERFSLILESASTNQTSMYLCASSLQGSGANVLTFGAGSRLTVL.

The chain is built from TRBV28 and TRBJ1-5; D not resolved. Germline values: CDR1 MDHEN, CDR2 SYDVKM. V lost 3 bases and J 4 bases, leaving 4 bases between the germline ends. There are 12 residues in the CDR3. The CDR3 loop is CASSFGNQPQHF. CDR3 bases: TGTGCCAGCAGTTTCGGAAATCAGCCCCAGCATTTT.

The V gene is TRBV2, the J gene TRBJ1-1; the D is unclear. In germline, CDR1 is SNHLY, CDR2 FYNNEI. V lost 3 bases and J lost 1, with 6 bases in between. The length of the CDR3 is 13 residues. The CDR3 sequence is CASSEGRNTEAFF. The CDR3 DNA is TGTGCCAGCAGTGAGGGGAGGAACACTGAAGCTTTCTTT. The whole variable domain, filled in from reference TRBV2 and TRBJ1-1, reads EPEVTQTPSHQVTQMGQEVILRCVPISNHLYFYWYRQILGQKVEFLVSFYNNEISEKSEIFDDQFSVERPDGSNFTLKIRSTKLEDSAMYFCASSEGRNTEAFFGQGTRLTVV.